The rows below give T cell receptor beta chains drawn from one sample of a study of T cell responses to AZD1222 COVID-19 vaccine. Assay used: immunoSEQ multiplex PCR; TCRdb lists only in-frame clones, some missing. Among fewer than 110,000 clones, roughly 89% were seen once, and the ten largest hold around 20%. Sequenced here: peripheral blood, sampled on day 0 of AZD1222 vaccination. The receptors derive from an adult in good health. Both conserved end residues are part of each CDR3. Each record gives: clone size, J gene, V gene, D gene, CDR3 protein, CDR3 DNA. The D gene is left open where the match is weak. The listing skips clone size in some rows; elsewhere it reads once, few, many or a size class.

size: -
J: TRBJ2-7
V: TRBV30
D: -
CDR3: CAWSEGLNYEQYF
DNA: TGTGCCTGGAGTGAGGGACTCAACTACGAGCAGTACTTC

size: once
J: TRBJ2-6
V: TRBV5-8
D: TRBD1
CDR3: CASSLETGTGANVLTF
DNA: TGTGCCAGCAGCTTGGAGACAGGGACTGGGGCCAACGTCCTGACTTTC

size: -
J: TRBJ1-2
V: TRBV5-1
D: TRBD1
CDR3: CASSPARGRVSWENYGYTF
DNA: TGCGCCAGCAGCCCAGCCAGGGGGCGAGTCAGCTGGGAGAACTATGGCTACACCTTC

size: -
J: TRBJ1-1
V: TRBV13
D: TRBD1
CDR3: CASSPHRGEAFF
DNA: TGTGCCAGCAGCCCACACAGGGGCGAAGCTTTCTTT

size: -
J: TRBJ1-1
V: TRBV4-1
D: -
CDR3: CASSQVGKSMNTEAFF
DNA: TGCGCCAGCAGCCAAGTTGGCAAATCCATGAACACTGAAGCTTTCTTT

size: -
J: TRBJ1-1
V: TRBV18
D: TRBD1
CDR3: CASSWTGGLANTEAFF
DNA: TGTGCCAGCTCATGGACAGGGGGCCTTGCGAACACTGAAGCTTTCTTT

size: -
J: TRBJ2-7
V: TRBV5-6
D: -
CDR3: CASRPGQIHYEQYF
DNA: TGTGCCAGCAGGCCCGGACAGATCCACTACGAGCAGTACTTC

size: -
J: TRBJ2-5
V: TRBV15
D: -
CDR3: CATSRVGLLGQETQYF
DNA: TGTGCCACCAGCAGAGTTGGGCTTTTAGGCCAAGAGACCCAGTACTTC

size: -
J: TRBJ1-5
V: TRBV7-8
D: TRBD1
CDR3: CASGRTGGVDQPQHF
DNA: TGTGCCAGCGGGCGAACAGGGGGCGTCGATCAGCCCCAGCATTTT

size: -
J: TRBJ1-3
V: TRBV6-5
D: TRBD1
CDR3: CASQGQGGNTIYF
DNA: TGTGCCAGCCAGGGACAGGGTGGAAACACCATATATTTT

size: -
J: TRBJ2-3
V: TRBV5-1
D: -
CDR3: CASSFVGGTDTQYF
DNA: TGCGCCAGCAGCTTCGTAGGGGGCACAGATACGCAGTATTTT

size: -
J: TRBJ1-4
V: TRBV2
D: TRBD1
CDR3: CASKGQAFMTINEKLFF
DNA: TGTGCCAGCAAGGGACAGGCGTTTATGACGATCAATGAAAAACTGTTTTTT

size: -
J: TRBJ1-2
V: TRBV3-1/TRBV3-2
D: -
CDR3: CASSQGPTGYGYTF
DNA: TGTGCCAGCAGCCAGGGGCCTACAGGATATGGCTACACCTTC

size: -
J: TRBJ2-3
V: TRBV2
D: -
CDR3: CASRGVDTQYF
DNA: TGTGCCAGCAGGGGTGTAGATACGCAGTATTTT

size: -
J: TRBJ1-2
V: TRBV14
D: TRBD1
CDR3: CASSQDRGLLLGGYTF
DNA: TGTGCCAGCAGCCAAGACAGGGGGCTCCTTTTGGGAGGCTACACCTTC

size: -
J: TRBJ2-7
V: TRBV6-5
D: -
CDR3: CASRGYEQYF
DNA: TGTGCCAGCCGAGGATACGAGCAGTACTTC

size: -
J: TRBJ1-5
V: TRBV19
D: -
CDR3: CASTQGGGPQHF
DNA: TGTGCCAGTACCCAGGGCGGTGGGCCCCAGCATTTT

size: once
J: TRBJ2-7
V: TRBV2
D: -
CDR3: CASSVGGSYEQYF
DNA: TGTGCCTCAAGCGTAGGCGGATCCTACGAGCAGTACTTC

size: -
J: TRBJ2-3
V: TRBV6-2/TRBV6-3
D: -
CDR3: CASSYTSGVVGTQYF
DNA: TGTGCCAGCAGTTACACGTCTGGGGTTGTTGGTACGCAGTATTTT

size: -
J: TRBJ2-7
V: TRBV7-9
D: -
CDR3: CASSPDMFYEQYF
DNA: TGTGCCAGCAGCCCCGACATGTTCTACGAGCAGTACTTC

size: -
J: TRBJ2-3
V: TRBV29-1
D: -
CDR3: CSVMGGADTQYF
DNA: TGCAGCGTTATGGGGGGCGCGGATACGCAGTATTTT

size: -
J: TRBJ2-2
V: TRBV7-9
D: -
CDR3: CASSAPLGLSTGELFF
DNA: TGTGCCAGCAGCGCTCCCCTAGGACTCTCAACCGGGGAGCTGTTTTTT

size: -
J: TRBJ2-2
V: TRBV15
D: TRBD1
CDR3: CATSRDWRDRANTGELFF
DNA: TGTGCCACCAGCAGAGATTGGCGGGACAGGGCCAACACCGGGGAGCTGTTTTTT

size: -
J: TRBJ2-3
V: TRBV19
D: TRBD2
CDR3: CASSIFGLAGSSTDTQYF
DNA: TGTGCCAGTAGTATATTCGGACTAGCGGGTTCTAGCACAGATACGCAGTATTTT

size: -
J: TRBJ2-2
V: TRBV5-4
D: -
CDR3: CASSSIITGELFF
DNA: TGTGCCAGCAGCTCCATAATCACCGGGGAGCTGTTTTTT

size: -
J: TRBJ1-3
V: TRBV30
D: -
CDR3: CAWAYYSSGNTIYF
DNA: TGTGCCTGGGCCTATTACAGCTCTGGAAACACCATATATTTT

size: -
J: TRBJ2-3
V: TRBV11-2
D: -
CDR3: CASSLDPRGGVDTQYF
DNA: TGTGCCAGCAGCTTAGATCCGCGGGGAGGTGTAGATACGCAGTATTTT

size: -
J: TRBJ1-3
V: TRBV5-1
D: -
CDR3: CASSLESPGVGNTIYF
DNA: TGCGCCAGCAGCTTGGAGTCACCAGGGGTCGGAAACACCATATATTTT

size: once
J: TRBJ2-1
V: TRBV4-1
D: TRBD2
CDR3: CASSLGLAGDYNEQFF
DNA: TGCGCCAGCAGCCTAGGACTAGCGGGGGATTACAATGAGCAGTTCTTC

size: -
J: TRBJ1-2
V: TRBV20-1
D: -
CDR3: CSAYGRGGYTF
DNA: TGCAGTGCGTACGGACGGGGGGGCTACACCTTC

size: -
J: TRBJ1-4
V: TRBV25-1
D: -
CDR3: CASAHTATNEKLFF
DNA: TGTGCCAGCGCACACACTGCAACTAATGAAAAACTGTTTTTT

size: once
J: TRBJ1-6
V: TRBV11-2
D: -
CDR3: CASSLAPDVGNSPLHF
DNA: TGTGCCAGCAGCTTAGCCCCGGACGTCGGGAATTCACCCCTCCACTTT

size: once
J: TRBJ1-1
V: TRBV4-1
D: -
CDR3: CASSQEWGPTEAFF
DNA: TGCGCCAGCAGCCAAGAGTGGGGGCCCACTGAAGCTTTCTTT

size: -
J: TRBJ2-3
V: TRBV9
D: -
CDR3: CASSVRGGADTQYF
DNA: TGTGCCAGCAGCGTGCGCGGGGGCGCAGATACGCAGTATTTT

size: -
J: TRBJ1-2
V: TRBV6-1
D: -
CDR3: CASSERGNYGYTF
DNA: TGTGCCAGCAGTGAAAGGGGAAACTATGGCTACACCTTC

size: -
J: TRBJ2-7
V: TRBV6-1
D: TRBD2
CDR3: CASSEYSGGDYEQYF
DNA: TGTGCCAGCAGTGAATATAGCGGGGGGGATTACGAGCAGTACTTC

size: -
J: TRBJ2-7
V: TRBV11-2
D: -
CDR3: CASSSLRRQVGQYF
DNA: TGTGCCAGCAGCTCCCTCAGACGACAGGTCGGGCAGTACTTC

size: -
J: TRBJ1-2
V: TRBV11-3
D: -
CDR3: CASRRQDPLYGYTF
DNA: TGTGCCAGCAGGAGACAGGATCCACTCTATGGCTACACCTTC

size: -
J: TRBJ2-3
V: TRBV2
D: -
CDR3: CASSEFRTDTQYF
DNA: TGTGCCAGCAGTGAGTTCCGGACAGATACGCAGTATTTT

size: -
J: TRBJ2-7
V: TRBV7-9
D: -
CDR3: CASSLAGSYEQYF
DNA: TGTGCCAGCAGCTTAGCGGGCAGCTACGAGCAGTACTTC